This T cell receptor (beta chain) is drawn from a study of OX40 agonist ivuxolimab in advanced cancers. On the study more broadly: Having had anti-PD-1, anti-PD-L1 or anti-CTLA-4 therapy before was allowed, and under 50% had some. Study-level findings and limits: Patients who responded partially at 0.1-3.0 mg/kg showed clonal expansion ranking among the lowest. At 0.1 to 3.0 mg/kg, clonal expansion of CD4+ and CD8+ blood T cells had occurred by week 6.

A remark on this clone: The antigen remains undetermined.

The repertoire was sequenced with immunoSEQ multiplex PCR; TCRdb's copy has only in-frame clones and lacks some. The table lists 75,000 to 80,000 clones, roughly 80% of them singletons. The CDR3 is 16 amino acids. Unmatched junction bases numbered 12, after V lost 5 bases and J lost 3 bases. CDR1 and CDR2 (germline): SEHNR, FQNEAQ (reference sequence). The specimen was CD4+ or CD8+ T cells sorted from blood, collected in a trial of the OX40 agonist ivuxolimab. This receptor was identified in an adult with an advanced solid tumor such as melanoma, head and neck, liver or kidney cancer. The rearrangement links TRBV7-9 to TRBJ2-7, with 8 bases lining up with TRBD2. CDR3 bases: TGTGCCAGCAGCGGACGGGGGGGTTCCCTGCTCTACGAGCAGTACTTC. As protein: CASSGRGGSLLYEQYF.